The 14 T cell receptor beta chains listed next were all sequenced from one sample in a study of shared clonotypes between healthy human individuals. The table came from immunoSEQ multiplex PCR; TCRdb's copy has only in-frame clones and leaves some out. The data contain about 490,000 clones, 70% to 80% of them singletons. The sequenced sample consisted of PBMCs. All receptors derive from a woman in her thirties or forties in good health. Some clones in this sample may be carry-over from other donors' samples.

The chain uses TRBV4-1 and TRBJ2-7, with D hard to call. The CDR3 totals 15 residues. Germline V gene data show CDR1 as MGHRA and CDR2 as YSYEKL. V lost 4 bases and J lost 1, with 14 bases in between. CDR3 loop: CASSRGFAPSYEQYF. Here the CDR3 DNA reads TGCGCCAGCAGCCGAGGTTTTGCACCTTCCTACGAGCAGTACTTC.

The CDR3 bases are TGTGCCAGCAGTGTTTACGCGGTCCGCCGCCTCACCGGGGAGCTGTTTTTT. Translating it yields CASSVYAVRRLTGELFF. The chain uses TRBV28 and TRBJ2-2; D not resolved. This CDR3 has 17 amino acids. Germline assignment: CDR1 MDHEN and CDR2 SYDVKM. V was trimmed by 5 bases and J by 4 bases, leaving 20 bases between them.

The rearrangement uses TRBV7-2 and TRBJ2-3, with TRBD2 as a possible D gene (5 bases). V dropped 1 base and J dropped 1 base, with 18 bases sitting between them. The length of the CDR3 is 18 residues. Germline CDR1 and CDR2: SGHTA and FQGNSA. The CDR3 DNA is TGTGCCAGCAGCTTAGGCCCCCTGAGGGTCCCGGGCACAGATACGCAGTATTTT. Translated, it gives CASSLGPLRVPGTDTQYF.

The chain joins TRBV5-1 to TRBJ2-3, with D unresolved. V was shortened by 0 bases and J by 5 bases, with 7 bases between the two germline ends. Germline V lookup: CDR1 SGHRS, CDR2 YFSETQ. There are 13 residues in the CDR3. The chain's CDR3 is CASSLEVGDTQYF. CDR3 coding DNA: TGCGCCAGCAGCTTGGAAGTGGGAGATACGCAGTATTTT.

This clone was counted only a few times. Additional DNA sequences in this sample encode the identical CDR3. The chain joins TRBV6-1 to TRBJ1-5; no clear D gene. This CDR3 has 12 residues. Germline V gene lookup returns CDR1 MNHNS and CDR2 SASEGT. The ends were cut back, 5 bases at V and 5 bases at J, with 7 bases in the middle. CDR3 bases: TGTGCCAGCAGTCCTCGAGATCAGCCCCAGCATTTT. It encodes CASSPRDQPQHF.

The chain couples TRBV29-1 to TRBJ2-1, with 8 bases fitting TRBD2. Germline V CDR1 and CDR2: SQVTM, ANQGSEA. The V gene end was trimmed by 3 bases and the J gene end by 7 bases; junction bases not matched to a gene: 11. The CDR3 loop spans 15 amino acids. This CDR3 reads CSVESLAGGYNEQFF. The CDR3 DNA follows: TGCAGCGTTGAGAGTCTCGCGGGAGGATATAATGAGCAGTTCTTC.

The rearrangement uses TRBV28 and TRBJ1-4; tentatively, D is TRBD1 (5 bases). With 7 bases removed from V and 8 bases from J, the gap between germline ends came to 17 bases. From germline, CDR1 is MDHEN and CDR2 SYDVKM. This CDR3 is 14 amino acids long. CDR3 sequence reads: CASNKGREGEKLFF. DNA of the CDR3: TGTGCCAGCAACAAGGGGCGCGAGGGAGAAAAACTGTTTTTT. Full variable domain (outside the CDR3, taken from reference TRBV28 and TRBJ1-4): DVKVTQSSRYLVKRTGEKVFLECVQDMDHENMFWYRQDPGLGLRLIYFSYDVKMKEKGDIPEGYSVSREKKERFSLILESASTNQTSMYLCASNKGREGEKLFFGSGTQLSVL.

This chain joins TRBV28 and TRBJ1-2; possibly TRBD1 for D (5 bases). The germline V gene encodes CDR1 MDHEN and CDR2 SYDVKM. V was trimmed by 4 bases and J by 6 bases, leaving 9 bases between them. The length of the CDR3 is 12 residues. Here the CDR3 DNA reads TGTGCCAGCAGTTCTCGGGGACATGGCTACACCTTC. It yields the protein CASSSRGHGYTF.

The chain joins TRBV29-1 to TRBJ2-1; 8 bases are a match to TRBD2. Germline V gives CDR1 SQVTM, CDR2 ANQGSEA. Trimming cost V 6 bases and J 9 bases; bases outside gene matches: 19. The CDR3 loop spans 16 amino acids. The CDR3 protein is CSVCNKGLEGCGEQFF. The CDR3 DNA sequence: TGCAGCGTCTGCAATAAGGGACTAGAGGGATGTGGTGAGCAGTTCTTC.

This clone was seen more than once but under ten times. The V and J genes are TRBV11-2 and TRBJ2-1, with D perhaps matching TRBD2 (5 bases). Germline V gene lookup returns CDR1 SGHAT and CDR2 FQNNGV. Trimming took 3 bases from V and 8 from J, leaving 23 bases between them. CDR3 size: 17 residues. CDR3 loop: CASSFWVSGGPGDEQFF. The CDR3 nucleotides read TGTGCCAGCAGCTTTTGGGTTTCTGGCGGGCCCGGGGATGAGCAGTTCTTC.

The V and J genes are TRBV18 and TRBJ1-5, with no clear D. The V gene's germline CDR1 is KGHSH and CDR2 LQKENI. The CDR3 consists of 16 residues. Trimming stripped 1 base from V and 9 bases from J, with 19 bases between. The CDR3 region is CASSPRERLDRGPQHF. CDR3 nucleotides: TGTGCCAGCTCACCACGAGAACGGCTAGATCGGGGGCCCCAGCATTTT.

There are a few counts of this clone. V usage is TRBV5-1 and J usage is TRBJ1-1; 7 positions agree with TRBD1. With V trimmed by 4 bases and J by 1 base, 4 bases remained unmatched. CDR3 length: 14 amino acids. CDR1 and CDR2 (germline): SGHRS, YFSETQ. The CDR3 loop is CASSDDRANTEAFF. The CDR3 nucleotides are TGCGCCAGCAGCGACGACAGGGCGAACACTGAAGCTTTCTTT.

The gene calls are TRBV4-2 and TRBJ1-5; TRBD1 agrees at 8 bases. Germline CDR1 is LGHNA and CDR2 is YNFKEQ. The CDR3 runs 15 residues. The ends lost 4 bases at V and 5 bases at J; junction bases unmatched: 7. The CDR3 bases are TGTGCCAGCAGCCCAGAAGACAGGGGTGATCAGCCCCAGCATTTT. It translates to CASSPEDRGDQPQHF.

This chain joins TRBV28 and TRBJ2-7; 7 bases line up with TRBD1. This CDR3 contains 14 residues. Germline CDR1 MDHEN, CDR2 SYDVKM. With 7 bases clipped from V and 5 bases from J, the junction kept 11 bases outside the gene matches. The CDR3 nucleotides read TGTGCCAGCATTTCGGGACAGCAAGTCCACGAGCAGTACTTC. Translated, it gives CASISGQQVHEQYF.